These 21 T cell receptor beta chains were sequenced from one sample in a study of blood T cell repertoires in COVID-19. TCRdb's copy holds only in-frame clones and misses some; the assay was immunoSEQ multiplex PCR. Among 160,000 or so clones, around 85% were seen once, and the ten largest hold 2.4%. The source material was peripheral blood. Receptors were obtained from a woman in her 70s with acute or convalescent COVID-19.

J is TRBJ1-1 and V is TRBV19; 7 positions agree with TRBD1. From germline, CDR1 is LNHDA and CDR2 SQIVND (reference sequence). The trim removed 4 bases at V and 5 bases at J, leaving 4 bases unmatched. The CDR3 totals 13 residues. CDR3 residues: CASSRDRVTEAFF. Written as DNA, the CDR3 is TGTGCCAGTAGTAGAGACAGGGTGACTGAAGCTTTCTTT.

In this sample, this clone turned up once. The rearrangement joins TRBV5-1 to TRBJ1-5; 8 bases fit TRBD1. Germline assignment: CDR1 SGHRS and CDR2 YFSETQ. Losses at the gene ends were 5 bases for V and 4 bases for J; bases not matched to a gene: 8. This CDR3 comprises 15 residues. The chain's CDR3 is CASRTGTGINQPQHF. CDR3 bases: TGCGCCAGCAGGACCGGGACAGGTATAAATCAGCCCCAGCATTTT.

The chain combines TRBV7-9 with TRBJ1-2; 7 positions match TRBD1. The CDR3 spans 13 residues. V lost 2 bases, J lost 5 bases, and 2 bases stayed unmatched. CDR1 is SEHNR and CDR2 is FQNEAQ in the germline V gene (reference sequence). The CDR3 DNA reads as TGTGCCAGCAGCTTACCAGGGGGTTATGGCTACACCTTC. It yields the protein CASSLPGGYGYTF.

The J gene is TRBJ2-3, the V gene TRBV19, with 8 bases fitting TRBD2. Unmatched junction bases numbered 8, after V lost 5 bases and J lost 1 base. CDR1 and CDR2 (germline): LNHDA, SQIVND (reference sequence). This CDR3 has 16 amino acids. CDR3 sequence (DNA): TGTGCCAGTAGTTTAACTAGCGGAAAACGCACAGATACGCAGTATTTT. Its protein is CASSLTSGKRTDTQYF.

The chain employs TRBV19 and TRBJ1-5; 8 nucleotides align to TRBD1. This CDR3 has 14 amino acids. Germline V gene lookup returns CDR1 LNHDA and CDR2 SQIVND (reference sequence). With V trimmed by 3 bases and J by 2 bases, 0 bases remained unmatched. The CDR3 DNA reads as TGTGCCAGTAGTATGACAGGGGGCAATCAGCCCCAGCATTTT. Its protein is CASSMTGGNQPQHF.

The chain is built from TRBV6-5 and TRBJ2-3; 14 bases match TRBD2. Trimming removed 4 bases from V and 5 bases from J; junction bases left unmatched: 5. Germline loops: CDR1 MNHEY, CDR2 SVGAGI. The CDR3 sequence is 16 residues long. DNA of the CDR3: TGTGCCAGCAGTTCTCGGACTAGCGGGGGGATAGATACGCAGTATTTT. This translates into CASSSRTSGGIDTQYF.

This clone was counted a few times. J is TRBJ1-2 and V is TRBV19; D possibly corresponds to TRBD1 (6 bases). Germline V lookup: CDR1 LNHDA, CDR2 SQIVND (reference sequence). The length of the CDR3 is 14 residues. V gave up 3 bases and J gave up 5 bases, with 13 bases separating them. CDR3 in DNA: TGTGCCAGTAGTATCCGGGGGGCGTTTTATGGCTACACCTTC. It yields the protein CASSIRGAFYGYTF.

The sample holds one count of this clone. This chain links TRBV6-4 with TRBJ1-1; D might be TRBD1 (6 bases). CDR1 is MRHNA, CDR2 SNTAGT, per germline. The CDR3 consists of 13 residues. Trimming removed 11 bases at V and 5 bases at J, with 18 bases between. In DNA form, the CDR3 reads TGTGCCTTCCGTGGGGGGGCGGATACTGAAGCTTTCTTT. It encodes CAFRGGADTEAFF.

This rearrangement joins TRBV3-1 (or the pseudogene TRBV3-2) to TRBJ1-1; D is possibly TRBD1 (5 bases). The CDR3 is 14 amino acids. The germline V and J ends were trimmed by 4 bases and 1 base, with 10 bases remaining between them. The germline V gene encodes CDR1 LGHDT and CDR2 YNNKEL (reference sequence). Here the CDR3 reads CASSLIDRNTEAFF. In DNA, the CDR3 is TGTGCCAGCAGCCTGATCGACAGGAACACTGAAGCTTTCTTT.

The chain is built from TRBV5-1 and TRBJ1-1, with D perhaps matching TRBD1 (5 bases). Germline CDR1 and CDR2: SGHRS and YFSETQ. The ends were cut back, 4 bases at V and 0 bases at J, with 19 bases in the middle. This CDR3 region has 17 residues. CDR3 region: CASSPLIGGGVNTEAFF. Here the CDR3 DNA reads TGCGCCAGCAGCCCCCTTATAGGCGGAGGGGTGAACACTGAAGCTTTCTTT.

The chain combines TRBV6-2 or TRBV6-3 with TRBJ2-7; tentative D call: TRBD2 (6 bases). Germline V gene lookup returns CDR1 MNHEY and CDR2 SVGEGT. This CDR3 has 12 amino acids. V was pared by 6 bases and J by 9 bases, with 15 bases between. The CDR3 DNA is TGTGCCAGCAGCCCCTCGGGGACTCGGCAGTACTTC. Protein sequence: CASSPSGTRQYF.

This sequence joins TRBV5-6 and TRBJ1-2; the D gene is possibly TRBD1 (5 bases). V lost 1 base and J lost 4, with 23 bases in between. Looked up from germline, CDR1 is SGHDT and CDR2 is YYEEEE. This CDR3 region has 18 residues. DNA of the CDR3: TGTGCCAGCAGCTTGCGGTCGGCCAGGGTAACTCTTCCCTATGGCTACACCTTC. Amino acid sequence: CASSLRSARVTLPYGYTF.

The chain employs TRBV18 and TRBJ2-7; TRBD2 might be the D (5 bases). Germline-derived CDR1 and CDR2 are KGHSH and LQKENI. CDR3 length: 14 residues. Trimming shortened V by 6 bases and J by 3 bases, and 15 bases separated the two germline ends. In DNA, the CDR3 is TGTGCCAGCTCCGAGGGCAGGTCCTTCTACGAGCAGTACTTC. It is translated as CASSEGRSFYEQYF.

This chain connects TRBV9 to TRBJ2-5, with D perhaps TRBD1 (6 bases). Trimming took off 1 base at V and 2 bases at J, with 15 bases between the two ends. Germline loops: CDR1 SGDLS, CDR2 YYNGEE. The CDR3 extends over 16 amino acids. In DNA, the CDR3 is TGTGCCAGCAGCGTATCACCCTCTCAGGGGCAAGAGACCCAGTACTTC. Translating it yields CASSVSPSQGQETQYF. The variable domain in full, with the rest retrieved from reference TRBV9 and TRBJ2-5, is DSGVTQTPKHLITATGQRVTLRCSPRSGDLSVYWYQQSLDQGLQFLIQYYNGEERAKGNILERFSAQQFPDLHSELNLSSLELGDSALYFCASSVSPSQGQETQYFGPGTRLLVL.

The V gene is TRBV7-2, the J gene TRBJ2-6; D might be TRBD1 (6 bases). Germline values: CDR1 SGHTA, CDR2 FQGNSA. The CDR3 length is 15 residues. The V gene lost 4 bases and the J gene lost 2 bases, with 9 bases spanning the gap. The CDR3 loop is CASSSQGPGANVLTF. CDR3 coding DNA: TGTGCCAGCAGCTCACAGGGTCCTGGGGCCAACGTCCTGACTTTC.

The chain is built from TRBV2 and TRBJ1-5; unclear D gene. Germline CDR1 and CDR2: SNHLY and FYNNEI. Deletions cut 0 bases from V and 0 bases from J, with 3 bases between. This CDR3 contains 14 residues. Written as DNA, the CDR3 is TGTGCCAGCAGTGAAGCATATAGCAATCAGCCCCAGCATTTT. This encodes CASSEAYSNQPQHF. Full variable domain (remainder filled in from reference TRBV2 and TRBJ1-5): EPEVTQTPSHQVTQMGQEVILRCVPISNHLYFYWYRQILGQKVEFLVSFYNNEISEKSEIFDDQFSVERPDGSNFTLKIRSTKLEDSAMYFCASSEAYSNQPQHFGDGTRLSIL.

The V call is TRBV5-1, the J call TRBJ1-2, with 7 bases fitting TRBD1. Germline CDR1 is SGHRS and CDR2 is YFSETQ. The CDR3 totals 14 residues. V was clipped by 0 bases and J by 6 bases; unmatched bases: 5. CDR3 coding DNA: TGCGCCAGCAGCTTGGACAGGGGTGTTGATGGCTACACCTTC. This sequence encodes CASSLDRGVDGYTF.

The rearrangement links TRBV12-3 or TRBV12-4 to TRBJ1-1; TRBD1 is a possible D gene (5 bases). There are 13 residues in the CDR3. V lost 2 bases and J lost 5, with 9 bases in between. The CDR3 protein is CASSLKGDTEAFF. The CDR3 coding sequence is TGTGCCAGCAGTTTAAAAGGGGATACTGAAGCTTTCTTT.

This clone was observed a few times. This chain links TRBV28 with TRBJ1-2; the D is unclear. This CDR3 has 13 residues. The germline V gene encodes CDR1 MDHEN and CDR2 SYDVKM. V was clipped by 3 bases and J by 7 bases, with 12 bases between them. In DNA form, the CDR3 reads TGTGCCAGCAGTTTGCGACAACTGGGTGGCTACACCTTC. It specifies CASSLRQLGGYTF.

This chain connects TRBV7-2 to TRBJ2-1, with TRBD2 matching 12 bases. V lost 4 bases and J lost 9; bases outside the gene matches: 13. This CDR3 region has 17 residues. CDR1 SGHTA and CDR2 FQGNSA come from the germline V gene. The CDR3 DNA reads as TGTGCCAGCAGCTCCCCCGCAGCTAGCGGGGGGGCCTTTGAGCAGTTCTTC. Amino acid sequence: CASSSPAASGGAFEQFF.

Here the CDR3 DNA reads TGCGCCAGCAGCGGGACAGGGGTCTATGGCTACACCTTC. It translates to CASSGTGVYGYTF. The gene calls are TRBV10-2 and TRBJ1-2; 10 bases agree with TRBD1. The J segment lost 4 bases and the V segment lost 6 bases, leaving 2 bases of the junction unmatched. The CDR3 has 13 residues. CDR1 WSHSY and CDR2 SAAADI come from the germline V gene.